There are a few counts of the clone carrying this T cell receptor (beta chain). With V trimmed by 2 bases and J by 3 bases, 13 bases remained unmatched. Germline assignment: CDR1 MNHEY and CDR2 SVGEGT. The CDR3 totals 17 residues. The sample is drawn from a study of blood T cell repertoires in COVID-19. Per the original methods: Estimation of nucleated cell counts relied on the amplification of reference gene primers. The assay was immunoSEQ multiplex PCR, and TCRdb's table has in-frame clones only and misses some. Clone size and V and J calls were adopted from that table, with D and trimming inferred from the DNA. The sample contains 100,000 or so clones, under 90% of which appear only once.

The sequenced sample was peripheral blood. This chain connects TRBV6-2 or TRBV6-3 to TRBJ2-7; 7 nucleotides match TRBD2. This receptor was identified in a human donor in a cohort sampled during active COVID-19. CDR3 residues: CASSYLDVASGYYEQYF. The DNA of the CDR3 is TGTGCCAGCAGTTACCTCGATGTGGCTAGCGGCTACTACGAGCAGTACTTC.